Presented here are 32 T cell receptor beta chains from one specimen sequenced in a study of CD8+ T cells in alopecia areata. As to treatment: oral pan-JAK inhibitor, 5-10 mg twice daily. Following extraction, RNA underwent reverse transcription to cDNA, which served as the sequencing template. TCRdb's copy holds only in-frame clones and misses some; the assay was immunoSEQ multiplex PCR. The sample carries approximately 280,000 clones, roughly 60% recorded once. The source material was CD4+ T cells sorted from blood, sampled at week 24, from a patient treated with tofacitinib. Receptor source: a human donor with alopecia areata.

V usage is TRBV6-5 and J usage is TRBJ2-4, with D unclear. Trimming stripped 2 bases from V and 12 bases from J, with 14 bases between. The CDR3 has 13 amino acids. Germline-derived CDR1 and CDR2 are MNHEY and SVGAGI. CDR3 nucleotides: TGTGCCAGCAGTTACGCGGACCTTACCAATCAGTACTTC. This gives the protein CASSYADLTNQYF.

V and J are TRBV4-1 and TRBJ2-1, with 14 bases identical to TRBD2. CDR1 is MGHRA, CDR2 YSYEKL, per germline. This CDR3 spans 21 amino acids. With 3 bases clipped from V and 0 bases from J, the junction kept 13 bases outside the gene matches. The CDR3 nucleotides are TGCGCCAGCAGCCACCCTCGCGGACTAGCGGGGGGAATTAGCTCCTACAATGAGCAGTTCTTC. This encodes CASSHPRGLAGGISSYNEQFF.

This clone is deemed medium-sized (0.01 to 0.1%). The rearrangement links TRBV9 to TRBJ2-2; D is unclear. Germline CDR1 is SGDLS and CDR2 is YYNGEE. Trimming removed 1 base at V and 6 bases at J, with 13 bases between. This CDR3 comprises 15 residues. CDR3 sequence (DNA): TGTGCCAGCAGCGTACGGACCCACAACGCCGGGGAGCTGTTTTTT. Residues: CASSVRTHNAGELFF.

This clone has a handful of counts. The chain is built from TRBV29-1 and TRBJ2-3; TRBD2 might be the D (5 bases). The V end lost 2 bases, the J end lost 3 bases, and 9 bases lay between the germline ends. The germline CDR1 and CDR2 sequences are SQVTM and ANQGSEA. The CDR3 has 13 amino acids. The CDR3 loop reads CSVEIEGTDTQYF. DNA for the CDR3: TGCAGCGTTGAAATCGAGGGTACAGATACGCAGTATTTT.

The chain employs TRBV4-3 and TRBJ1-6, with D possibly TRBD1 on 6 matching bases. V dropped 6 bases and J dropped 5 bases, with 14 bases sitting between them. Per the germline V gene, CDR1 is LGHNA and CDR2 is YSLEER. The CDR3 is 15 residues long. DNA for the CDR3: TGCGCCAGCAGAAGGGCTGGACAGAATAATTCACCCCTCCACTTT. Translating it yields CASRRAGQNNSPLHF.

This chain joins TRBV2 and TRBJ2-7, with a tentative D call TRBD2 (6 bases). This CDR3 region has 13 residues. V was cut by 6 bases and J by 2 bases, with 11 bases left in between. Per germline, CDR1 SNHLY and CDR2 FYNNEI. The CDR3 loop is CASRGGTPYEQYF. The CDR3 bases are TGTGCCAGCAGGGGCGGGACGCCCTACGAGCAGTACTTC.

In DNA form, the CDR3 reads TGTGCCAGTAGCGATCTATTGTGGGGGGGGACAGATACGCAGTATTTT. Translating it yields CASSDLLWGGTDTQYF. The chain uses TRBV19 and TRBJ2-3; 7 positions match TRBD2. The length of the CDR3 is 16 residues. V trimming: 6 bases; J trimming: 3 bases; junction bases outside the gene matches: 12. CDR1 and CDR2 from the germline V gene are LNHDA and SQIVND (reference sequence).

The chain employs TRBV7-2 and TRBJ2-2; D is possibly TRBD1 (5 bases). The CDR3 extends over 12 amino acids. Trimming left V 5 bases short and J 8 bases short, with 9 bases between. CDR1 and CDR2 (germline): SGHTA, FQGNSA. DNA for the CDR3: TGTGCCAGCAGCCTCCCAGGGGGGGAGCTGTTTTTT. It yields the protein CASSLPGGELFF.

This clone has a handful of counts. The DNA of the CDR3 is TGTGCCAGCAGTTTATTAGGGACACTCTATGGCTACACCTTC. As protein: CASSLLGTLYGYTF. J is TRBJ1-2 and V is TRBV28, with D tentatively TRBD1 (6 bases). Trimming removed 1 base from V and 4 bases from J, with 10 bases in between. CDR3 length: 14 amino acids. Germline V gives CDR1 MDHEN, CDR2 SYDVKM.

The genes are TRBV2 and TRBJ1-5, with D perhaps matching TRBD1 (6 bases). The CDR3 consists of 15 residues. The V gene's germline CDR1 is SNHLY and CDR2 FYNNEI. Deletions cut 4 bases from V and 2 bases from J, with 12 bases between. As DNA, the CDR3 is TGTGCCAGCAGTGGAGCCGGGGGCGGCAATCAGCCCCAGCATTTT. This gives the protein CASSGAGGGNQPQHF.

This clone has just one count. In the same sample, other DNA sequences code for this CDR3. The chain links TRBV29-1 to TRBJ2-5; 7 bases agree with TRBD2. This CDR3 is built from 13 residues. J gave up 0 bases and V 3 bases, and 1 base lay outside the gene matches. Germline loops: CDR1 SQVTM, CDR2 ANQGSEA. The CDR3 nucleotides are TGCAGCGTTGACGGGGGGAACCAAGAGACCCAGTACTTC. Amino acid sequence: CSVDGGNQETQYF.

The V gene is TRBV6-5, the J gene TRBJ1-1, with 8 bases lining up with TRBD1. Germline CDR1 MNHEY, CDR2 SVGAGI. V lost 9 bases and J lost 4; bases outside the gene matches: 10. This CDR3 contains 14 residues. The CDR3 coding sequence is TGTGCCAGTAAAGGGCAGGGGGCAAGCACTGAAGCTTTCTTT. Translating it yields CASKGQGASTEAFF.

CDR3 in amino acids: CASSLEFQEEEKLFF. The CDR3 bases are TGCGCCAGCAGCTTGGAGTTTCAGGAGGAGGAAAAACTGTTTTTT. V usage is TRBV5-1 and J usage is TRBJ1-4; D uncertain. The V gene's germline CDR1 is SGHRS and CDR2 YFSETQ. The CDR3 is 15 residues long. V was trimmed by 0 bases and J by 8 bases, leaving 14 bases between them.

This clone was picked up a small number of times. The chain combines TRBV29-1 with TRBJ1-1; 9 bases align to TRBD1. The germline gives CDR1 SQVTM, CDR2 ANQGSEA. The V and J ends lost 5 bases and 4 bases, in that order; junction bases with no gene match: 11. This CDR3 has 15 residues. Here the CDR3 DNA reads TGCAGCGTTTCACCGGGACAGGGTCTAGGCACTGAAGCTTTCTTT. Residues: CSVSPGQGLGTEAFF.

The CDR3 region has the DNA TGTGCCTGGAGCGAACATAGGGAGGGGGCCTACACCTTC. As protein: CAWSEHREGAYTF. The V call is TRBV30, the J call TRBJ1-2, with 7 bases matching TRBD1. The V gene end was trimmed by 3 bases and the J gene end by 10 bases; junction bases not matched to a gene: 11. CDR3 length equals 13 residues. Germline CDR1 is GTSNPN and CDR2 is SVGIG (reference sequence).

This clone has more than one count but fewer than ten. J is TRBJ2-4 and V is TRBV6-5; D ambiguous. Trimming cost V 6 bases and J 8 bases, with 17 bases left between them. The germline gives CDR1 MNHEY, CDR2 SVGAGI. The CDR3 consists of 14 residues. CDR3 region: CASSPRPQPDIQYF. The CDR3 DNA follows: TGTGCCAGCAGCCCTCGGCCACAACCGGACATTCAGTACTTC.

The CDR3 is CASRPDRETEAFF. CDR3 DNA sequence: TGCGCCAGCAGACCAGACAGGGAGACTGAAGCTTTCTTT. V and J are TRBV5-1 and TRBJ1-1; 7 positions agree with TRBD1. This CDR3 contains 13 residues. Germline CDR1 reads SGHRS; CDR2 reads YFSETQ. Trimming cost V 5 bases and J 5 bases; bases outside gene matches: 6.

CDR3 sequence: CASTLAGTGRSPLHF. CDR3 in DNA: TGCGCCAGCACCCTCGCCGGGACAGGGCGTTCACCCCTCCACTTT. This chain links TRBV5-1 with TRBJ1-6; 9 nucleotides line up with TRBD1. CDR1 and CDR2 from the germline V gene are SGHRS and YFSETQ. With 6 bases clipped from V and 9 bases from J, the junction kept 10 bases outside the gene matches. The CDR3 loop spans 15 amino acids.

The genes are TRBV5-4 and TRBJ2-5, with 7 bases aligning to TRBD1. The V gene's germline CDR1 is SGHNT and CDR2 YYREEE (reference sequence). Trimming removed 0 bases from V and 1 base from J; junction bases left unmatched: 3. The CDR3 has 15 amino acids. The CDR3 region is CASSLVGTVQETQYF. The CDR3 nucleotides read TGTGCCAGCAGCTTGGTGGGGACAGTCCAAGAGACCCAGTACTTC.

V is TRBV7-2 and J is TRBJ1-5; 9 bases are shared with TRBD1. The CDR3 totals 16 residues. Germline CDR1 and CDR2: SGHTA and FQGNSA. The J segment lost 9 bases and the V segment lost 1 base, leaving 10 bases of the junction unmatched. CDR3 amino acids: CASSLETTGGIWPQHF. DNA for the CDR3: TGTGCCAGCAGCTTAGAGACGACAGGGGGAATTTGGCCCCAGCATTTT.

DNA of the CDR3: TGTGCCAGCAGCCCATCCACAGGGTCCAATCAGCCCCAGCATTTT. This sequence encodes CASSPSTGSNQPQHF. The chain recombines TRBV28 with TRBJ1-5; the D gene is possibly TRBD1 (6 bases). The germline V and J ends were trimmed by 6 bases and 3 bases, with 15 bases remaining between them. This CDR3 is 15 amino acids long. Germline lookup yields CDR1 MDHEN and CDR2 SYDVKM.

The chain carries TRBV10-3 and TRBJ2-3; the D is unclear. Germline-derived CDR1 and CDR2 are ENHRY and SYGVKD. V was clipped by 5 bases and J by 6 bases, with 6 bases between them. The CDR3 is 11 amino acids. DNA of the CDR3: TGTGCCATCAGTACCAGCGATACGCAGTATTTT. Translation gives CAISTSDTQYF.

This clone was seen a single time. The chain combines TRBV30 with TRBJ2-1; D may be TRBD2 (7 bases). The germline V gene has CDR1 GTSNPN and CDR2 SVGIG (reference sequence). The CDR3 is 15 residues long. V gave up 4 bases and J gave up 2 bases, with 15 bases separating them. The CDR3 region has the DNA TGTGCCTGGAATCCGCGGGGGCTTACCTACAATGAGCAGTTCTTC. It yields the protein CAWNPRGLTYNEQFF. The variable domain in full, completed from reference TRBV30 and TRBJ2-1, reads SQTIHQWPATLVQPVGSPLSLECTVEGTSNPNLYWYRQAAGRGLQLLFYSVGIGQISSEVPQNLSASRPQDRQFILSSKKLLLSDSGFYLCAWNPRGLTYNEQFFGPGTRLTVL.

This sequence joins TRBV7-8 and TRBJ2-1; TRBD2 matches at 11 bases. The length of the CDR3 is 15 residues. The germline V gene has CDR1 SGHVS and CDR2 FQNEAQ. The trim removed 5 bases at V and 5 bases at J, leaving 5 bases unmatched. This CDR3 reads CASSIQGLADNEQFF. The CDR3 DNA is TGTGCCAGCAGCATTCAGGGACTAGCGGACAATGAGCAGTTCTTC.

The rearrangement uses TRBV5-1 and TRBJ2-3, with D possibly TRBD2 on 6 matching bases. The CDR3 spans 14 residues. Germline V gene sequence: CDR1 SGHRS, CDR2 YFSETQ. With 5 bases removed from V and 1 base from J, the gap between germline ends came to 11 bases. CDR3 nucleotides: TGCGCCAGCAGTGTGTGGAGGGGCACAGATACGCAGTATTTT. Protein product: CASSVWRGTDTQYF.

This sequence joins TRBV4-1 and TRBJ2-4; D uncertain. The CDR3 totals 15 residues. V was shortened by 0 bases and J by 5 bases, with 11 bases between the two germline ends. CDR1 and CDR2 from the germline V gene are MGHRA and YSYEKL. The chain's CDR3 is CASSQDVLVQNIQYF. The CDR3 DNA sequence: TGCGCCAGCAGCCAAGATGTTTTGGTCCAAAACATTCAGTACTTC.

J is TRBJ1-2 and V is TRBV30; 9 nucleotides align to TRBD1. Germline assignment: CDR1 GTSNPN and CDR2 SVGIG (reference sequence). The CDR3 sequence is 16 residues long. With 4 bases clipped from V and 5 bases from J, the junction kept 14 bases outside the gene matches. The CDR3 region has the DNA TGTGCCTGGACGAGACTCCGGGACAGGGAGATTTATGGCTACACCTTC. It yields the protein CAWTRLRDREIYGYTF.

This rearrangement joins TRBV10-3 to TRBJ2-1; perhaps TRBD2 as D (5 bases). Germline CDR1 reads ENHRY; CDR2 reads SYGVKD. V lost 6 bases and J 5 bases, leaving 14 bases between the germline ends. This CDR3 is built from 14 residues. CDR3 DNA sequence: TGTGCCATCAGCCCGGGATCGACGGACAATGAGCAGTTCTTC. It codes for CAISPGSTDNEQFF.

The chain uses TRBV7-2 and TRBJ1-4; 8 bases match TRBD1. V lost 5 bases to trimming and J lost 8 bases; unmatched junction nucleotides: 7. CDR3 length: 14 residues. In germline, CDR1 is SGHTA, CDR2 FQGNSA. The CDR3 nucleotides read TGTGCCAGCAGCCTAGACAGGGGCCGAGAAAAACTGTTTTTT. This gives the protein CASSLDRGREKLFF.

V gene TRBV19 combines with J gene TRBJ1-1; D may be TRBD1 (6 bases). V was trimmed by 6 bases and J by 5 bases, leaving 13 bases between them. CDR1 is LNHDA and CDR2 is SQIVND in the germline V gene (reference sequence). The CDR3 length is 13 residues. CDR3 loop: CASRKQGGTEAFF. The CDR3 DNA reads TGTGCCAGTAGGAAACAGGGAGGGACTGAAGCTTTCTTT.

The rearrangement uses TRBV28 and TRBJ2-7, with 7 bases aligning to TRBD2. Trimming cost V 7 bases and J 2 bases; bases outside gene matches: 14. Germline assignment: CDR1 MDHEN and CDR2 SYDVKM. The CDR3 covers 16 residues. Here the CDR3 reads CASTPPRGEGPYEQYF. The CDR3 bases are TGTGCCAGCACCCCCCCGCGCGGGGAGGGGCCCTACGAGCAGTACTTC.

The chain has TRBV4-1 and TRBJ1-4; no clear D. The germline V gene encodes CDR1 MGHRA and CDR2 YSYEKL. CDR3 length: 14 residues. Trimming removed 4 bases from V and 5 bases from J, with 11 bases in between. This CDR3 reads CASSPPGRNEKLFF. The CDR3 DNA follows: TGCGCCAGCAGCCCCCCCGGAAGGAATGAAAAACTGTTTTTT.